A single sample gave rise to the 28 T cell receptor beta chains below, sequenced in a study of blood T cell repertoires in COVID-19. Repertoires were generated with immunoSEQ multiplex PCR, while TCRdb's copy carries only in-frame clones and drops some. Here the sample spans more than 95,000 clones, over 70% being singletons. What was sequenced was peripheral blood. The source is a woman aged 50 to 60 with acute or convalescent COVID-19.

The CDR3 bases are TGTGCCAGCAGCCTAATTAGCGGGGGACTGAATGAGCAGTTCTTC. Residues: CASSLISGGLNEQFF. The chain recombines TRBV14 with TRBJ2-1; 9 bases map to TRBD2. There are 15 residues in the CDR3. CDR1 is SGHDN and CDR2 is FVKESK in the germline V gene. The ends lost 4 bases at V and 7 bases at J; junction bases unmatched: 8.

The chain carries TRBV28 and TRBJ2-3, with a possible D match to TRBD2 (6 bases). Between the trimmed V and J ends, which lost 3 bases and 3 bases, there was a span of 10 bases. This CDR3 spans 14 amino acids. Germline CDR1 and CDR2: MDHEN and SYDVKM. CDR3 loop: CASSFSSGTDTQYF. The CDR3 DNA reads as TGTGCCAGCAGTTTTAGTAGCGGAACAGATACGCAGTATTTT.

The rearrangement joins TRBV6-5 to TRBJ2-1, with D unclear. V was clipped by 5 bases and J by 6 bases, with 5 bases between them. The CDR3 consists of 11 residues. Looked up from germline, CDR1 is MNHEY and CDR2 is SVGAGI. In DNA form, the CDR3 reads TGTGCCAGCAGTCCCCGCAATGAGCAGTTCTTC. As protein: CASSPRNEQFF.

The count of this clone is one. The gene calls are TRBV6-5 and TRBJ1-4; D uncertain. This CDR3 comprises 13 residues. V gave up 2 bases and J gave up 8 bases, with 9 bases separating them. Germline CDR1 reads MNHEY; CDR2 reads SVGAGI. The CDR3: CASSYPSLEKLFF. CDR3 bases: TGTGCCAGCAGTTACCCGTCTCTGGAAAAACTGTTTTTT.

The CDR3 protein is CASKGQGARRGYTF. Here the CDR3 DNA reads TGTGCCAGCAAGGGACAGGGGGCGCGTCGGGGCTACACCTTC. The genes are TRBV27 and TRBJ1-2, with 12 bases identical to TRBD1. Trimming cost V 7 bases and J 8 bases; bases outside gene matches: 8. CDR1 MNHEY and CDR2 SMNVEV come from the germline V gene (reference sequence). The CDR3 is made up of 14 amino acids.

The chain recombines TRBV6-5 with TRBJ1-5; 7 bases fit TRBD1. V shed 5 bases and J 8 bases; nucleotides not matched to a gene: 6. Germline loops: CDR1 MNHEY, CDR2 SVGAGI. The CDR3 length is 13 residues. Here the CDR3 DNA reads TGTGCCAGCAGTAGACACAGGGGAGAGCCCCAGCATTTT. The encoded protein is CASSRHRGEPQHF.

This clone turned up a few times. The genes are TRBV5-1 and TRBJ1-4; D not certain. The CDR3 sequence is 15 residues long. From germline, CDR1 is SGHRS and CDR2 YFSETQ. V dropped 4 bases and J dropped 0 bases, with 10 bases sitting between them. CDR3 amino acids: CASSGLGTTNEKLFF. CDR3 sequence (DNA): TGCGCCAGCAGCGGCCTCGGGACAACTAATGAAAAACTGTTTTTT.

As to this clone: Other DNA sequences of this sample code for an identical CDR3. The chain has TRBV5-1 and TRBJ1-2; 7 nucleotides align to TRBD1. V lost 4 bases and J lost 3; bases outside the gene matches: 3. The length of the CDR3 is 13 residues. Per germline, CDR1 SGHRS and CDR2 YFSETQ. CDR3 DNA: TGCGCCAGCAGCCCTGGACAGGACTATGGCTACACCTTC. It yields the protein CASSPGQDYGYTF. Supplemented by reference TRBV5-1 and TRBJ1-2, the full variable domain reads KAGVTQTPRYLIKTRGQQVTLSCSPISGHRSVSWYQQTPGQGLQFLFEYFSETQRNKGNFPGRFSGRQFSNSRSEMNVSTLELGDSALYLCASSPGQDYGYTFGSGTRLTVV.

J is TRBJ2-3 and V is TRBV18; D might be TRBD1 (5 bases). CDR1 and CDR2 from the germline V gene are KGHSH and LQKENI. Trimming cost V 6 bases and J 8 bases, with 18 bases left between them. The length of the CDR3 is 14 residues. This CDR3 is CASSLNRFSVTQYF. The CDR3 region has the DNA TGTGCCAGCTCGCTTAACAGGTTTTCAGTTACGCAGTATTTT.

V is TRBV13 and J is TRBJ2-7; 8 bases agree with TRBD1. This CDR3 region has 14 residues. V shed 0 bases, J shed 3 bases, and the junction held 1 base outside the gene matches. The germline CDR1 and CDR2 sequences are PRHDT and FYEKMQ (reference sequence). The CDR3 here is CASSLGTGVYEQYF. The DNA of the CDR3 is TGTGCCAGCAGCTTAGGGACAGGGGTCTACGAGCAGTACTTC.

V gene TRBV6-5 combines with J gene TRBJ1-1; tentative D call: TRBD1 (5 bases). Trimming removed 8 bases from V and 5 bases from J, with 12 bases in between. Germline CDR1 and CDR2: MNHEY and SVGAGI. The CDR3 length is 12 residues. The CDR3 DNA follows: TGTGCCAGCGGATGGGGGGTTACTGAAGCTTTCTTT. As protein: CASGWGVTEAFF.

The J gene is TRBJ2-7, the V gene TRBV11-2, with TRBD2 matching 8 bases. The germline gives CDR1 SGHAT, CDR2 FQNNGV. CDR3 length equals 18 residues. V lost 5 bases, J lost 3 bases, and 18 bases stayed unmatched. The CDR3 DNA reads TGTGCCAGCAGCCCTATACTGAGAACTAGCGGCGCACGCTACGAGCAGTACTTC. Its translation is CASSPILRTSGARYEQYF.

The chain links TRBV18 to TRBJ1-1; the D gene is possibly TRBD1 (6 bases). The CDR3 runs 14 residues. CDR1 and CDR2 from the germline V gene are KGHSH and LQKENI. The V end was cut by 5 bases, the J end by 3 bases, with 13 bases between. The CDR3 is CASSARGGDTEAFF. The DNA of the CDR3 is TGTGCCAGCTCAGCAAGGGGGGGCGACACTGAAGCTTTCTTT.

J is TRBJ1-1 and V is TRBV3-1 (or the pseudogene TRBV3-2), with D perhaps TRBD1 (5 bases). The CDR3 has 16 amino acids. CDR1 and CDR2 (germline): LGHDT, YNNKEL (reference sequence). The V end was cut by 4 bases, the J end by 2 bases, with 17 bases between. This chain's CDR3 is CASSPSRTSSNTEAFF. The DNA of the CDR3 is TGTGCCAGCAGCCCCTCACGGACATCTAGTAACACTGAAGCTTTCTTT.

The V gene is TRBV5-1, the J gene TRBJ2-1; tentative D call: TRBD1 (5 bases). The germline CDR1 and CDR2 sequences are SGHRS and YFSETQ. CDR3 length: 15 residues. V was pared by 0 bases and J by 4 bases, with 11 bases between. The CDR3 nucleotides read TGCGCCAGCAGCTTGGGGGCAGGGAAGTACAATGAGCAGTTCTTC. Translating it yields CASSLGAGKYNEQFF. The full variable domain, in which reference TRBV5-1 and TRBJ2-1 provide the parts outside the CDR3, is KAGVTQTPRYLIKTRGQQVTLSCSPISGHRSVSWYQQTPGQGLQFLFEYFSETQRNKGNFPGRFSGRQFSNSRSEMNVSTLELGDSALYLCASSLGAGKYNEQFFGPGTRLTVL.

This chain links TRBV6-5 with TRBJ1-2, with 9 bases identical to TRBD1. The trim removed 8 bases at V and 6 bases at J, leaving 7 bases unmatched. Germline CDR1 and CDR2: MNHEY and SVGAGI. The CDR3 totals 13 residues. The CDR3: CASRRTGANGYTF. The CDR3 DNA reads TGTGCCAGCCGGCGGACAGGGGCGAATGGCTACACCTTC.

This chain joins TRBV13 and TRBJ2-7; D is perhaps TRBD1 (6 bases). The CDR3 is 15 residues long. With 6 bases removed from V and 6 bases from J, the gap between germline ends came to 21 bases. Germline assignment: CDR1 PRHDT and CDR2 FYEKMQ (reference sequence). The DNA of the CDR3 is TGTGCCAGCAGTTCCCCGGGACAACCCTACTTCGAGCAGTACTTC. Amino acids: CASSSPGQPYFEQYF.

The table lists this clone with a few counts. The V and J genes are TRBV18 and TRBJ1-1, with 9 bases matching TRBD1. There are 17 residues in the CDR3. With 6 bases clipped from V and 5 bases from J, the junction kept 16 bases outside the gene matches. Per germline, CDR1 KGHSH and CDR2 LQKENI. CDR3 sequence: CASSSQRDRVGVTEAFF. In DNA, the CDR3 is TGTGCCAGCTCCTCTCAAAGGGACAGGGTCGGGGTAACTGAAGCTTTCTTT.

The chain links TRBV4-1 to TRBJ2-3; 9 positions match TRBD2. J was trimmed by 6 bases and V by 2 bases; bases with no gene match: 18. This CDR3 has 19 residues. CDR1 and CDR2 from the germline V gene are MGHRA and YSYEKL. CDR3 in amino acids: CASSQSWRNVAGVVDTQYF. CDR3 nucleotides: TGCGCCAGCAGCCAATCCTGGCGGAACGTAGCGGGGGTGGTGGATACGCAGTATTTT.

V and J are TRBV3-1 (or the pseudogene TRBV3-2) and TRBJ1-6, with D hard to call. V lost 1 base to trimming and J lost 6 bases, with 10 bases between them. The germline CDR1 and CDR2 sequences are LGHDT and YNNKEL (reference sequence). This CDR3 spans 15 amino acids. The CDR3 sequence: CASSQGWSGNSPLHF. The CDR3 DNA sequence: TGTGCCAGCAGCCAAGGGTGGTCAGGTAATTCACCCCTCCACTTT.

J is TRBJ1-4 and V is TRBV19; D is unresolved. CDR1 and CDR2 (germline): LNHDA, SQIVND (reference sequence). The CDR3 sequence is 14 residues long. Trimming removed 5 bases at V and 6 bases at J, with 13 bases between. The CDR3 sequence is CASSVGLGDEKLFF. CDR3 sequence (DNA): TGTGCCAGTAGTGTCGGGCTCGGGGATGAAAAACTGTTTTTT. Looking up the rest from reference TRBV19 and TRBJ1-4 gives the full variable domain: DGGITQSPKYLFRKEGQNVTLSCEQNLNHDAMYWYRQDPGQGLRLIYYSQIVNDFQKGDIAEGYSVSREKKESFPLTVTSAQKNPTAFYLCASSVGLGDEKLFFGSGTQLSVL.

V and J are TRBV6-5 and TRBJ1-5; no reliable D call. The germline V gene has CDR1 MNHEY and CDR2 SVGAGI. Trimming removed 5 bases from V and 3 bases from J, with 11 bases in between. The CDR3 extends over 14 amino acids. In DNA form, the CDR3 reads TGTGCCAGCAGTCTCGGCGGATACAATCAGCCCCAGCATTTT. Protein product: CASSLGGYNQPQHF.

This sequence joins TRBV5-1 and TRBJ2-1; 7 bases agree with TRBD1. CDR3 size: 15 residues. Germline V CDR1 and CDR2: SGHRS, YFSETQ. With 3 bases clipped from V and 5 bases from J, the junction kept 8 bases outside the gene matches. The CDR3 reads CASSSYDRDDNEQFF. Written as DNA, the CDR3 is TGCGCCAGCAGCTCATATGACAGGGACGACAATGAGCAGTTCTTC.

CDR3 nucleotide sequence: TGTGCCAGCAGGAATCGACAGGGGGGCAGGGGGGAGCAGTACTTC. This codes for CASRNRQGGRGEQYF. The chain uses TRBV6-5 and TRBJ2-7, with 9 bases that match TRBD1. This CDR3 has 15 residues. V shed 6 bases, J shed 7 bases, and the junction held 13 bases outside the gene matches. Germline CDR1 and CDR2: MNHEY and SVGAGI.

The rearrangement uses TRBV7-8 and TRBJ2-5; TRBD2 aligns across 12 bases. CDR1 is SGHVS, CDR2 FQNEAQ, per germline. The V and J ends lost 3 bases and 4 bases, in that order; junction bases with no gene match: 6. CDR3 length: 16 amino acids. The CDR3 DNA reads as TGTGCCAGCAGCTTGAGACTAGCGGGGGTGGGAGAGACCCAGTACTTC. This sequence encodes CASSLRLAGVGETQYF. The whole variable domain, remainder taken from reference TRBV7-8 and TRBJ2-5, is GAGVSQSPRYKVAKRGQDVALRCDPISGHVSLFWYQQALGQGPEFLTYFQNEAQLDKSGLPSDRFFAERPEGSVSTLKIQRTQQEDSAVYLCASSLRLAGVGETQYFGPGTRLLVL.

V usage is TRBV18 and J usage is TRBJ2-3; 9 positions match TRBD2. This CDR3 spans 20 amino acids. The germline V gene has CDR1 KGHSH and CDR2 LQKENI. Trimming took 6 bases from V and 2 from J; bases not matched to a gene: 21. The CDR3 bases are TGTGCCAGCTCTCGAAACGCCGGGACTAGCTTTTTTGAAGTCACAGATACGCAGTATTTT. Translated, it gives CASSRNAGTSFFEVTDTQYF.

J is TRBJ2-4 and V is TRBV6-5; D ambiguous. CDR1 and CDR2 (germline): MNHEY, SVGAGI. The CDR3 runs 13 residues. Deletions cut 2 bases from V and 2 bases from J, with 4 bases between. The CDR3 here is CASSYGPKNIQYF. CDR3 in DNA: TGTGCCAGCAGTTACGGGCCCAAAAACATTCAGTACTTC.

The chain joins TRBV20-1 to TRBJ2-7; 7 nucleotides align to TRBD2. The germline gives CDR1 DFQATT, CDR2 SNEGSKA (reference sequence). Germline trimming cut 3 bases from V and 2 bases from J; bases unmatched to any gene: 10. CDR3 size: 15 residues. As DNA, the CDR3 is TGCAGTGCTAGTTTCCCGGGACTATCAACCTACGAGCAGTACTTC. The encoded protein is CSASFPGLSTYEQYF.